The 5 T cell receptor beta chains below all came from one sample that was sequenced in a study of T cells in women clearing cervical HPV infection. Clones were sequenced by immunoSEQ multiplex PCR, and TCRdb holds only the in-frame ones, with some missing. The sample table sets out tens of thousands of clones. The material sequenced was blood buffy coat. Receptors originate from a woman aged 18 to 75 with a cervical HPV16 infection that either progressed to CIN3+ or cleared (not recorded which).

In the case of this clone: The missing CDR3 end, 3 residues past where the read stops, is filled in from the germline J gene. This rearrangement joins TRBV5-1 to TRBJ2-4; perhaps TRBD1 as D (6 bases). CDR1 is SGHRS, CDR2 YFSETQ, per germline. This CDR3 has 16 amino acids. V lost 0 bases, J lost 0 bases, and 10 bases lay in between. CDR3 DNA, as far as it was read: TGCGCCAGCAGCTTGGTGGCAGGGGAAGCCAAAAACATT. Protein product: CASSLVAGEAKNI. The complete CDR3 reads CASSLVAGEAKNIQYF.

On this clone itself: The CDR3 is cut off 3 residues early in the read; its end comes from the germline J gene. V gene TRBV5-4 combines with J gene TRBJ2-2; a possible D gene is TRBD2 (5 bases). The CDR3 contains 12 residues. Germline-derived CDR1 and CDR2 are SGHNT and YYREEE (reference sequence). The V end was cut by 10 bases, the J end by 1 base, with 8 bases between. Here the CDR3 reads CAHRGNTGELFF. The CDR3 DNA, read in part, is TGTGCCCACCGGGGGAACACCGGGGAG.

As concerns this clone: The read falls 3 residues short of the CDR3 end, and the missing part is taken from the germline J gene. The genes are TRBV7-2 and TRBJ2-7; D perhaps matches TRBD2 (5 bases). The V gene's germline CDR1 is SGHTA and CDR2 FQGNSA. The CDR3 consists of 12 residues. Trimming removed 5 bases at V and 3 bases at J, with 8 bases between. The DNA read from the CDR3 is TGTGCCAGCAGCGCCGGACTCTACGAG. This sequence encodes CASSAGLYE. The whole CDR3 protein is CASSAGLYEQYF.

Notes on this clone: One end of the junction fails to match germline, which may point to a read error. The sequenced fragment ends 3 residues before the CDR3 boundary, so the rest is inferred from the germline J gene. The chain employs TRBV4-2 and TRBJ1-5; D call uncertain. Germline-derived CDR1 and CDR2 are LGHNA and YNFKEQ. The length of the CDR3 is 13 residues. The sequenced CDR3 bases are TGCGCCAGCAGCCTAAATAGCAATCAGCCC. This gives the protein CASSLNSNQP. The entire CDR3 reads CASSLNSNQPQHF.

As regards this clone: The read ends 3 residues shy of where the CDR3 ends; the end is completed using the germline J gene. This chain uses TRBV7-2 with TRBJ2-1, with D possibly TRBD1 on 6 matching bases. The CDR3 spans 13 residues. The V end lost 7 bases, the J end lost 6 bases, and 13 bases lay between the germline ends. Germline values: CDR1 SGHTA, CDR2 FQGNSA. CDR3 DNA, as far as it was read: TGTGCCAGCATTCTTATAGGGGGCAATGAG. This codes for CASILIGGNE. The entire CDR3 protein is CASILIGGNEQFF.